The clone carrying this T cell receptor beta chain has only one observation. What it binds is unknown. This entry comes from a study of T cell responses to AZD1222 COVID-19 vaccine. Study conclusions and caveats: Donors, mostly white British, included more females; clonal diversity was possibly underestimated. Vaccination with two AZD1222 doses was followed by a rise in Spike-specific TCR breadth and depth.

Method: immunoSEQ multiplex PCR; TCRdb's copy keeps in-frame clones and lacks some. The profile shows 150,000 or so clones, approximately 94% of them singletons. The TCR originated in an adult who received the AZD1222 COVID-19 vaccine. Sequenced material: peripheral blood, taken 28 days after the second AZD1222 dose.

In nucleotides, the CDR3 is TGTGCCACCGCGGTAGGGTCTGGAAACACCATATATTTT. Translating it yields CATAVGSGNTIYF. The genes are TRBV7-9 and TRBJ1-3; no firm D call. V was shortened by 10 bases and J by 1 base, with 11 bases between the two germline ends. Germline loops: CDR1 SEHNR, CDR2 FQNEAQ (reference sequence). CDR3 length equals 13 residues.